This TCR beta chain is from a study of T cell responses to AZD1222 COVID-19 vaccine. Turning to the study itself: Some second doses came at about 4 weeks and others at about 12 weeks; these were pooled. Study-wide results and limits: Researchers took repertoire samples only after the peak T cell response had come. There were vaccine-associated CD4 TCRs across spike, dominant at 160-218 and 743-854. Donors were chiefly white British, with a greater number of females, and clonal diversity was perhaps underestimated.

CDR3 length equals 15 residues. Trimming removed 6 bases from V and 7 bases from J; junction bases left unmatched: 8. Per the germline V gene, CDR1 is MNHEY and CDR2 is SMNVEV (reference sequence). Comment on this clone: Its antigen is unknown.

Sequencing was performed with immunoSEQ multiplex PCR; in TCRdb, only in-frame clones are kept and a portion is missing. The sample holds about 140,000 clones, around nine tenths seen once. The source was peripheral blood, collected on day 0 of AZD1222 vaccination. This receptor was taken from an adult in good health. V gene TRBV27 combines with J gene TRBJ2-2; 10 nucleotides match TRBD2. CDR3 loop: CASSVLAGVGGELFF. The CDR3, as DNA: TGTGCCAGCAGCGTGCTAGCGGGAGTTGGCGGGGAGCTGTTTTTT.